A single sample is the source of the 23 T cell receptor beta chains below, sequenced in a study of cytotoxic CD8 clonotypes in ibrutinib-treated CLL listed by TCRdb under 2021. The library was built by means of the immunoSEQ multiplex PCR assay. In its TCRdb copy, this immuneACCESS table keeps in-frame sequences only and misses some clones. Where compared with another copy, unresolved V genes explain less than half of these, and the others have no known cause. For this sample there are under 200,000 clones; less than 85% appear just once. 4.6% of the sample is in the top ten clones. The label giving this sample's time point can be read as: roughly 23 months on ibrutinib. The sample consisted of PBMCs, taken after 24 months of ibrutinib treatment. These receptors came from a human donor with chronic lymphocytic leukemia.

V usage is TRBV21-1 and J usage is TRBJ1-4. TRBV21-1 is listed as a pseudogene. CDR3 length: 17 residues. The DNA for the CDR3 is TGTGCCAGCAGCACGCACCTGCCCCGTGGGGAGGATGAAAAACTGTTTTTT. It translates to CASSTHLPRGEDEKLFF.

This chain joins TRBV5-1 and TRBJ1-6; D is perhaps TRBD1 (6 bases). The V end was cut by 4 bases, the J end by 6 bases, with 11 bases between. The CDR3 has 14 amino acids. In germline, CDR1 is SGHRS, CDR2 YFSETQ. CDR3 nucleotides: TGCGCCAGCAGCGAACAGGACAGTAATTCACCCCTCCACTTT. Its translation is CASSEQDSNSPLHF.

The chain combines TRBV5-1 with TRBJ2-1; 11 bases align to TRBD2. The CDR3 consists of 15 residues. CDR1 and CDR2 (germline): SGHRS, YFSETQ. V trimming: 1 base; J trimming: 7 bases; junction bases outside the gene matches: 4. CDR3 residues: CASSLPLAGANEQFF. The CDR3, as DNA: TGCGCCAGCAGCTTGCCACTAGCGGGAGCGAATGAGCAGTTCTTC.

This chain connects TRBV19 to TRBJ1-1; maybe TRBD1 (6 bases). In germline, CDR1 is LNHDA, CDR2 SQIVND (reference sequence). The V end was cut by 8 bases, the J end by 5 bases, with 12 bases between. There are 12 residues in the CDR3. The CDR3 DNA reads TGTGCCAGTTCCCGGGGGCGGACTGAAGCTTTCTTT. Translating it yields CASSRGRTEAFF.

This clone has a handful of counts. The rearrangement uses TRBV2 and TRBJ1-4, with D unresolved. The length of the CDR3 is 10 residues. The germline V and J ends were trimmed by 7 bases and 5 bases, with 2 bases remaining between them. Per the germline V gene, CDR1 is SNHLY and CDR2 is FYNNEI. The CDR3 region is CASKNEKLFF. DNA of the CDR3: TGTGCCAGCAAGAATGAAAAACTGTTTTTT.

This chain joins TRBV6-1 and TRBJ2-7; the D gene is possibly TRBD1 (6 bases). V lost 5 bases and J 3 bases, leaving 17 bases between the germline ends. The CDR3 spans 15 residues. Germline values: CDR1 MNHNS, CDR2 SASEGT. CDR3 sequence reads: CASSRTGNFGYEQYF. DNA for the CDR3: TGTGCCAGCAGTAGAACAGGGAATTTCGGCTACGAGCAGTACTTC.

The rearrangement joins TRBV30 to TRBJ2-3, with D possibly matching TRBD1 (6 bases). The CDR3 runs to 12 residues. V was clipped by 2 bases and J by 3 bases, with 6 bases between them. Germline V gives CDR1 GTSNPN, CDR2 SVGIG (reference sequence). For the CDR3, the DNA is TGTGCCTGGAGTAGGGGGACAGATACGCAGTATTTT. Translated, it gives CAWSRGTDTQYF. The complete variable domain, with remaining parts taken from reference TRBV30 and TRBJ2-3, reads SQTIHQWPATLVQPVGSPLSLECTVEGTSNPNLYWYRQAAGRGLQLLFYSVGIGQISSEVPQNLSASRPQDRQFILSSKKLLLSDSGFYLCAWSRGTDTQYFGPGTRLTVL.

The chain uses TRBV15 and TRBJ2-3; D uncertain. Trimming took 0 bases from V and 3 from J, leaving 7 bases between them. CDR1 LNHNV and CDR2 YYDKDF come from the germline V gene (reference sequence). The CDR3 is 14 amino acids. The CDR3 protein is CATSRDPGTDTQYF. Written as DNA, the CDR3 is TGTGCCACCAGCAGAGATCCGGGTACAGATACGCAGTATTTT.

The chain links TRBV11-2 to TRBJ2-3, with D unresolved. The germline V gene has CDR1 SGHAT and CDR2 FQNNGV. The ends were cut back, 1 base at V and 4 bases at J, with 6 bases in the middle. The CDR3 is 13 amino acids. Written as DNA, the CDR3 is TGTGCCAGCAGCTTAGTTTTTTCAGATACGCAGTATTTT. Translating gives CASSLVFSDTQYF.

In nucleotides, the CDR3 is TGTGCCTGGCACCGGGGTAGCACTGAAGCTTTCTTT. Protein: CAWHRGSTEAFF. The chain couples TRBV30 to TRBJ1-1; no clear D gene. Germline CDR1 and CDR2: GTSNPN and SVGIG (reference sequence). The CDR3 runs 12 residues. Trimming shortened V by 5 bases and J by 4 bases, and 11 bases separated the two germline ends.

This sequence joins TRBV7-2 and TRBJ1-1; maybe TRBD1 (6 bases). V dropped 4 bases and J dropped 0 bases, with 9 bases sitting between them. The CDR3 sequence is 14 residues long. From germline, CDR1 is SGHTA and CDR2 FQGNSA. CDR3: CASSYRAVNTEAFF. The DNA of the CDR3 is TGTGCCAGCAGCTACAGGGCGGTGAACACTGAAGCTTTCTTT.

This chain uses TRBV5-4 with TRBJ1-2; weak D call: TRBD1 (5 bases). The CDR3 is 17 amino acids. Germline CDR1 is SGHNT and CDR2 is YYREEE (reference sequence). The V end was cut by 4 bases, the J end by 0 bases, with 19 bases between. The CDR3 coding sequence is TGTGCCAGCAGCGGCAGGGCTCGGTCTGGTTCTAACTATGGCTACACCTTC. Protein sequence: CASSGRARSGSNYGYTF.

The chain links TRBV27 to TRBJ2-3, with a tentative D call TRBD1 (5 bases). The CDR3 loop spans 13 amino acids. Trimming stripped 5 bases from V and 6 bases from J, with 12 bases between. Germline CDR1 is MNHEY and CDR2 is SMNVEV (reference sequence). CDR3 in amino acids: CASSQRGSDTQYF. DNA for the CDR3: TGTGCCAGCAGTCAAAGGGGTTCGGATACGCAGTATTTT.

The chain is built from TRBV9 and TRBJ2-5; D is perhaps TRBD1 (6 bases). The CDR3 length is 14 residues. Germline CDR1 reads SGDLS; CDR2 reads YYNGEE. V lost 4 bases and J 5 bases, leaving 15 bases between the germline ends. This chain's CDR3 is CASSPRTARETQYF. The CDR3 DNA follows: TGTGCCAGCAGCCCGCGGACAGCCCGGGAGACCCAGTACTTC.

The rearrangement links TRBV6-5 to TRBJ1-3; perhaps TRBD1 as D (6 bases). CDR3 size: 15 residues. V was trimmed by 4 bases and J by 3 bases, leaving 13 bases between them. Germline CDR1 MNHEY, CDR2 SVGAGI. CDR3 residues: CASSLTGPYGNTIYF. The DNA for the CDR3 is TGTGCCAGCAGTTTAACAGGGCCTTATGGAAACACCATATATTTT.

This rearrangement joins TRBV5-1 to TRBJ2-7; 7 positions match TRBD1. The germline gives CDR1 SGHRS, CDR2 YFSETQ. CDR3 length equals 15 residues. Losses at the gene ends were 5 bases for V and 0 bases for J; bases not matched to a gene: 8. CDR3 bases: TGCGCCAGCAGTACGGGACAGTCCTACTCCTACGAGCAGTACTTC. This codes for CASSTGQSYSYEQYF.

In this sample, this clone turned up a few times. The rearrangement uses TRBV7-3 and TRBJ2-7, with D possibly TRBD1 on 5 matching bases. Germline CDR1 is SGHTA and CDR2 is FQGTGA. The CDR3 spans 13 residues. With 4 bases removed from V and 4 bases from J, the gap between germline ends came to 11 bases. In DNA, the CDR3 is TGTGCCAGCAGCTCGGCCAGGGTGTACGAGCAGTACTTC. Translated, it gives CASSSARVYEQYF.

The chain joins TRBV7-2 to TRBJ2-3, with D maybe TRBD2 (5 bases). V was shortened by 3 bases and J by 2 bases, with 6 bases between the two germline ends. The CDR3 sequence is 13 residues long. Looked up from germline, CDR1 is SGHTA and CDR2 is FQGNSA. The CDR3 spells CASSFDYTDTQYF. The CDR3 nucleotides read TGTGCCAGCAGCTTTGACTACACAGATACGCAGTATTTT. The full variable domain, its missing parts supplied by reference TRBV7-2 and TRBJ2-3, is GAGVSQSPSNKVTEKGKDVELRCDPISGHTALYWYRQSLGQGLEFLIYFQGNSAPDKSGLPSDRFSAERTGGSVSTLTIQRTQQEDSAVYLCASSFDYTDTQYFGPGTRLTVL.

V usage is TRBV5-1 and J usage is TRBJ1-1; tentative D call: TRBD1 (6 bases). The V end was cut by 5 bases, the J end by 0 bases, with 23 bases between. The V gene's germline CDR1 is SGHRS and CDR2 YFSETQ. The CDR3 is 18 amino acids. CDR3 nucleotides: TGCGCCAGCAGTCGTAGGAGGGTAGGGGGAGGGGTGAACACTGAAGCTTTCTTT. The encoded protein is CASSRRRVGGGVNTEAFF.

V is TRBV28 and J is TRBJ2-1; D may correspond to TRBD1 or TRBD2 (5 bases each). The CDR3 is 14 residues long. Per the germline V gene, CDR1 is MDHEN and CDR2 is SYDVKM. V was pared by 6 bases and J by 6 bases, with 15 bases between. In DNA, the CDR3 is TGTGCCAGCAGACCCGGGACGAGGAGCAATGAGCAGTTCTTC. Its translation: CASRPGTRSNEQFF.

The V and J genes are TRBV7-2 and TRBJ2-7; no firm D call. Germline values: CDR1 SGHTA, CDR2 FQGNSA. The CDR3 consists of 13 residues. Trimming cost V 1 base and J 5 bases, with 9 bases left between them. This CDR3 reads CASSLGQVNEQYF. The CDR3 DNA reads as TGTGCCAGCAGCTTAGGGCAGGTAAACGAGCAGTACTTC. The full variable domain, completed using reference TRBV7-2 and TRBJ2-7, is GAGVSQSPSNKVTEKGKDVELRCDPISGHTALYWYRQSLGQGLEFLIYFQGNSAPDKSGLPSDRFSAERTGGSVSTLTIQRTQQEDSAVYLCASSLGQVNEQYFGPGTRLTVT.

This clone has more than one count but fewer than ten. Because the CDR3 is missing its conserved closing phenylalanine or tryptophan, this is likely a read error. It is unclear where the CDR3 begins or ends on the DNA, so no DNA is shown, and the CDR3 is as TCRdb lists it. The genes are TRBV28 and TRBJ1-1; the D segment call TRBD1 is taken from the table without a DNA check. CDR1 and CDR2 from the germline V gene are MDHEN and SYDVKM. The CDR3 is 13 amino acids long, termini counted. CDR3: CASSLGQGALFYI.

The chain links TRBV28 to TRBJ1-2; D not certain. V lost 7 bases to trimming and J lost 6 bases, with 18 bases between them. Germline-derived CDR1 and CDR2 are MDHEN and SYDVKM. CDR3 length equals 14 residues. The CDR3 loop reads CASTPETLRDGYTF. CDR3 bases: TGTGCCAGCACGCCAGAAACTTTAAGGGATGGCTACACCTTC.